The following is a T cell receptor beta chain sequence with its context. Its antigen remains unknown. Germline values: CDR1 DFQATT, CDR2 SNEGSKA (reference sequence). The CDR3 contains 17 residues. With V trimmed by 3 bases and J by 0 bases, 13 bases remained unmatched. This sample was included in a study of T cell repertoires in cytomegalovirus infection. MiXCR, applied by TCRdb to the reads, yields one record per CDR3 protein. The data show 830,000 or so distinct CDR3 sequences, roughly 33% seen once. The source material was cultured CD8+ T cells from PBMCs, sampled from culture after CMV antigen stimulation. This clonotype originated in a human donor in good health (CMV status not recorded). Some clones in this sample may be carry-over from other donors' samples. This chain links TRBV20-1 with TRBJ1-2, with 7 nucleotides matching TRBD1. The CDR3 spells CSASPGPGGISNYGYTF. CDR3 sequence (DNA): TGCAGTGCTAGCCCCGGGCCAGGGGGAATTTCTAACTATGGCTACACCTTC.